This entry describes one T cell receptor beta chain. Its specificity is not known. This sample was included in a study of PD-1 blockade in classical Hodgkin lymphoma. Overall study: Once every 2 weeks, patients received intravenous nivolumab at 3 mg/kg. Whole-study results and caveats: Possibly reflecting disease activity or prior therapy, repertoire differences have causes that remain undefined.

The CDR3 contains 13 residues. Germline CDR1 reads SGHTA; CDR2 reads FQGNSA. J gave up 3 bases and V 3 bases, and 2 bases lay outside the gene matches. Data came from immunoSEQ multiplex PCR; TCRdb stores just in-frame clones and leaves some out. The repertoire holds under 30,000 clones, with roughly four fifths as singletons. Every one of the patients relapsed after autologous stem cell transplantation (brentuximab vedotin exposure was variable). V is TRBV7-2 and J is TRBJ2-7; TRBD2 aligns across 7 bases. The sequenced sample was peripheral blood mononuclear cells (PBMCs), obtained before the second cycle of nivolumab. This clonotype originated in a human donor with classical Hodgkin lymphoma. CDR3 in DNA: TGTGCCAGCAGCTTCCAGCGGGGCTACGAGCAGTACTTC. It encodes CASSFQRGYEQYF. The full variable domain, with the rest looked up from reference TRBV7-2 and TRBJ2-7, is GAGVSQSPSNKVTEKGKDVELRCDPISGHTALYWYRQSLGQGLEFLIYFQGNSAPDKSGLPSDRFSAERTGGSVSTLTIQRTQQEDSAVYLCASSFQRGYEQYFGPGTRLTVT.